The 28 T cell receptor beta chains given below trace back to one sample, sequenced in a study of cytomegalovirus exposure and HLA in healthy donors. The PCR ran on 60 Vbeta and 13 Jbeta primers. The table came from immunoSEQ multiplex PCR; TCRdb's copy has only in-frame clones and leaves some out. The sample gives more than 85,000 clones, approximately 80% of which show up once; over 2% is in the top ten. Sequencing was performed on PBMCs. The source is a woman aged 25 to 39 in good health and CMV-seronegative.

For this clone: Sequence at one end of the junction differs from germline and may be a read error. The V call is TRBV7-9, the J call TRBJ2-7, with 14 positions matching TRBD2. The CDR3 sequence is 17 residues long. The germline CDR1 and CDR2 sequences are SEHNR and FQNEAQ (reference sequence). CDR3 residues: CSSSGTSGSPSSYEQYF. CDR3 coding DNA: TGTTCCAGCAGCGGGACTAGCGGGAGTCCTAGCTCCTACGAGCAGTACTTC.

The chain links TRBV14 to TRBJ2-5; 12 bases map to TRBD1. This CDR3 has 15 residues. Trimming cost V 5 bases and J 4 bases; bases outside gene matches: 5. Germline CDR1 is SGHDN and CDR2 is FVKESK. As DNA, the CDR3 is TGTGCCAGCAGCGGGGGACAGGGGGCTTTAGAGACCCAGTACTTC. Encoded protein: CASSGGQGALETQYF.

The V gene is TRBV28, the J gene TRBJ2-7; D unresolved. V was cut by 6 bases and J by 2 bases, with 8 bases left in between. Germline lookup yields CDR1 MDHEN and CDR2 SYDVKM. This CDR3 is built from 12 residues. The CDR3 DNA follows: TGTGCCAGCAGGTTGGCGGCCTACGAGCAGTACTTC. Its protein is CASRLAAYEQYF. The complete variable domain, with remaining parts taken from reference TRBV28 and TRBJ2-7, reads DVKVTQSSRYLVKRTGEKVFLECVQDMDHENMFWYRQDPGLGLRLIYFSYDVKMKEKGDIPEGYSVSREKKERFSLILESASTNQTSMYLCASRLAAYEQYFGPGTRLTVT.

This clone was recorded only once. The J gene is TRBJ1-1, the V gene TRBV7-2; 8 bases match TRBD1. The CDR3 is made up of 13 amino acids. Germline trimming cut 1 base from V and 6 bases from J; bases unmatched to any gene: 1. Per germline, CDR1 SGHTA and CDR2 FQGNSA. The CDR3 region is CASSLGTGSEAFF. The CDR3, as DNA: TGTGCCAGCAGCTTAGGGACAGGGTCTGAAGCTTTCTTT. Supplemented by reference TRBV7-2 and TRBJ1-1, the full variable domain reads GAGVSQSPSNKVTEKGKDVELRCDPISGHTALYWYRQSLGQGLEFLIYFQGNSAPDKSGLPSDRFSAERTGGSVSTLTIQRTQQEDSAVYLCASSLGTGSEAFFGQGTRLTVV.

The V and J genes are TRBV7-8 and TRBJ2-7, with 7 nucleotides matching TRBD1. Per germline, CDR1 SGHVS and CDR2 FQNEAQ. The ends lost 2 bases at V and 3 bases at J; junction bases unmatched: 4. The length of the CDR3 is 14 residues. Written as DNA, the CDR3 is TGTGCCAGCAGCTTACCGGGACAGAGCTACGAGCAGTACTTC. Amino acid sequence: CASSLPGQSYEQYF.

V is TRBV7-9 and J is TRBJ1-1, with D uncertain. This CDR3 has 12 amino acids. Germline lookup yields CDR1 SEHNR and CDR2 FQNEAQ (reference sequence). With 5 bases removed from V and 5 bases from J, the gap between germline ends came to 9 bases. In DNA form, the CDR3 reads TGTGCCAGCAGCGTACAGAGAACTGAAGCTTTCTTT. It is translated as CASSVQRTEAFF.

This chain uses TRBV28 with TRBJ2-2; D possibly corresponds to TRBD2 (5 bases). Germline CDR1 MDHEN, CDR2 SYDVKM. This CDR3 has 17 residues. The V gene lost 3 bases and the J gene lost 5 bases, with 19 bases spanning the gap. The CDR3 nucleotides read TGTGCCAGCAGTTTGGCGTTCGCGGGTCAGGCTACCGGGGAGCTGTTTTTT. Protein sequence: CASSLAFAGQATGELFF.

The gene calls are TRBV5-1 and TRBJ1-2; D possibly corresponds to TRBD1 (6 bases). Trimming removed 2 bases from V and 4 bases from J, with 12 bases in between. Germline-derived CDR1 and CDR2 are SGHRS and YFSETQ. The CDR3 runs to 14 residues. Here the CDR3 reads CASSFGQLIYGYTF. The CDR3 region has the DNA TGCGCCAGCAGCTTCGGACAGTTGATCTATGGCTACACCTTC. The variable domain in full, with the rest retrieved from reference TRBV5-1 and TRBJ1-2, is KAGVTQTPRYLIKTRGQQVTLSCSPISGHRSVSWYQQTPGQGLQFLFEYFSETQRNKGNFPGRFSGRQFSNSRSEMNVSTLELGDSALYLCASSFGQLIYGYTFGSGTRLTVV.

This chain uses TRBV28 with TRBJ2-3; 8 bases match TRBD1. V was pared by 3 bases and J by 4 bases, with 12 bases of the junction left unmatched. In germline, CDR1 is MDHEN, CDR2 SYDVKM. CDR3 size: 17 residues. CDR3 sequence reads: CASSLIFGQGQSDTQYF. In DNA form, the CDR3 reads TGTGCCAGCAGTTTGATTTTCGGACAGGGTCAGTCAGATACGCAGTATTTT.

The chain combines TRBV7-2 with TRBJ2-2; 9 nucleotides match TRBD1. The CDR3 is made up of 15 amino acids. Germline CDR1 is SGHTA and CDR2 is FQGNSA. With V trimmed by 7 bases and J by 5 bases, 8 bases remained unmatched. CDR3 in amino acids: CASIRRQGVTGELFF. The CDR3 nucleotides read TGTGCCAGCATCCGAAGACAGGGGGTAACCGGGGAGCTGTTTTTT.

V usage is TRBV7-6 and J usage is TRBJ2-7; 14 nucleotides match TRBD2. Trimming at V came to 1 base and at J to 6 bases, leaving 8 bases not matched to a gene. The CDR3 runs to 17 residues. The germline CDR1 and CDR2 sequences are SGHVS and FNYEAQ. CDR3 loop: CASSLDSGTSGSFEQYF. CDR3 in DNA: TGTGCCAGCAGCTTAGACTCCGGGACTAGCGGGAGTTTCGAGCAGTACTTC.

The V call is TRBV7-8, the J call TRBJ2-3; D ambiguous. Deletions cut 0 bases from V and 4 bases from J, with 5 bases between. The germline V gene has CDR1 SGHVS and CDR2 FQNEAQ. This CDR3 region has 13 residues. The CDR3 region is CASSLASADTQYF. The CDR3 DNA follows: TGTGCCAGCAGCTTAGCTTCCGCAGATACGCAGTATTTT.

The V and J genes are TRBV6-5 and TRBJ2-1; perhaps TRBD1 as D (6 bases). Trimming took 6 bases from V and 10 from J, leaving 16 bases between them. The CDR3 has 13 amino acids. Per germline, CDR1 MNHEY and CDR2 SVGAGI. For the CDR3, the DNA is TGTGCCAGCAGCCAAACACAGGGCTGGGAGCAGTTCTTC. Translated, it gives CASSQTQGWEQFF.

To note about this clone: In the same sample, other DNA sequences code for this CDR3. V is TRBV2 and J is TRBJ1-2; D perhaps matches TRBD1 (6 bases). The CDR3 consists of 13 residues. Germline V gene sequence: CDR1 SNHLY, CDR2 FYNNEI. V was pared by 3 bases and J by 6 bases, with 11 bases between. The CDR3 region has the DNA TGTGCCAGCAGTGAGGGCAGGGGTGATGGCTACACCTTC. This codes for CASSEGRGDGYTF.

The chain carries TRBV27 and TRBJ2-7; TRBD1 might be the D (5 bases). CDR1 is MNHEY and CDR2 is SMNVEV in the germline V gene (reference sequence). The CDR3 is 14 amino acids. The V and J ends lost 0 bases and 2 bases respectively, with 8 bases between them. CDR3 loop: CASSLSMGPYEQYF. CDR3 in DNA: TGTGCCAGCAGTTTATCAATGGGGCCCTACGAGCAGTACTTC.

This clone occurred a few times. The chain recombines TRBV11-2 with TRBJ2-1, with TRBD2 matching 13 bases. V was pared by 3 bases and J by 0 bases, with 5 bases of the junction left unmatched. The length of the CDR3 is 18 residues. Per germline, CDR1 SGHAT and CDR2 FQNNGV. The CDR3 nucleotides are TGTGCCAGCAGCTTGGGACTAGCGGGACCGAGCTCCTACAATGAGCAGTTCTTC. It yields the protein CASSLGLAGPSSYNEQFF.

This chain joins TRBV27 and TRBJ2-1; tentative D call: TRBD2 (5 bases). V was trimmed by 6 bases and J by 9 bases, leaving 21 bases between them. Germline CDR1 and CDR2: MNHEY and SMNVEV (reference sequence). CDR3 length: 15 residues. This chain's CDR3 is CASRPIAIPNSEQFF. The CDR3 coding sequence is TGTGCCAGCAGGCCAATAGCGATTCCGAACAGTGAGCAGTTCTTC.

V and J are TRBV19 and TRBJ2-1, with 9 nucleotides matching TRBD2. Trimming took 9 bases from V and 4 from J; bases not matched to a gene: 10. The CDR3 loop spans 15 amino acids. Germline CDR1 is LNHDA and CDR2 is SQIVND (reference sequence). CDR3 amino acids: CASAPSSGIYNEQFF. The CDR3 region has the DNA TGTGCCAGCGCCCCTTCTAGCGGGATATACAATGAGCAGTTCTTC.

This sequence joins TRBV30 and TRBJ1-1; D is uncertain. With 8 bases removed from V and 2 bases from J, the gap between germline ends came to 15 bases. Germline V gene lookup returns CDR1 GTSNPN and CDR2 SVGIG (reference sequence). This CDR3 has 13 amino acids. The CDR3 reads CAHQASFNTEAFF. CDR3 in DNA: TGTGCCCATCAGGCGTCCTTCAACACTGAAGCTTTCTTT. Drawing the rest from reference TRBV30 and TRBJ1-1, the complete variable domain is SQTIHQWPATLVQPVGSPLSLECTVEGTSNPNLYWYRQAAGRGLQLLFYSVGIGQISSEVPQNLSASRPQDRQFILSSKKLLLSDSGFYLCAHQASFNTEAFFGQGTRLTVV.

J is TRBJ2-3 and V is TRBV19; D may be TRBD2 (5 bases). This CDR3 has 14 amino acids. The germline V gene has CDR1 LNHDA and CDR2 SQIVND (reference sequence). V lost 3 bases and J lost 0, with 7 bases in between. The CDR3 nucleotides read TGTGCCAGTAGTATTGGCGGGAGCACAGATACGCAGTATTTT. This gives the protein CASSIGGSTDTQYF.

V and J are TRBV4-2 and TRBJ1-5; possible D gene TRBD1, 5 bases. Trimming stripped 1 base from V and 3 bases from J, with 10 bases between. Germline V lookup: CDR1 LGHNA, CDR2 YNFKEQ. The CDR3 has 15 residues. CDR3 sequence reads: CASSQGGAHNQPQHF. Written as DNA, the CDR3 is TGTGCCAGCAGCCAAGGTGGGGCCCACAATCAGCCCCAGCATTTT.

The chain uses TRBV28 and TRBJ2-7, with TRBD2 matching over 11 bases. The CDR3 sequence is 16 residues long. Germline V gene sequence: CDR1 MDHEN, CDR2 SYDVKM. J lost 5 bases, V lost 6 bases, and 12 bases had no gene match. The CDR3 sequence is CASRLGLAEGFNEQYF. DNA of the CDR3: TGTGCCAGCAGACTGGGACTAGCGGAGGGCTTTAACGAGCAGTACTTC.

This clone was found once. The CDR3 region is CASSLWAARKGYTF. CDR3 DNA sequence: TGTGCCAGCAGCTTGTGGGCAGCTCGGAAGGGCTACACCTTC. The genes are TRBV5-4 and TRBJ1-2; D uncertain. The germline gives CDR1 SGHNT, CDR2 YYREEE (reference sequence). This CDR3 comprises 14 residues. Trimming shortened V by 1 base and J by 8 bases, and 15 bases separated the two germline ends.

The V gene is TRBV2, the J gene TRBJ2-1; 11 bases agree with TRBD2. The germline gives CDR1 SNHLY, CDR2 FYNNEI. The V and J ends lost 7 bases and 4 bases, in that order; junction bases with no gene match: 9. CDR3 length: 16 amino acids. The CDR3 nucleotides are TGTGCCAGCACGGGGGACGGGACTAGCGGATACAATGAGCAGTTCTTC. Protein product: CASTGDGTSGYNEQFF.

The genes are TRBV5-1 and TRBJ2-3, with a tentative D call TRBD1 (6 bases). CDR3 size: 16 residues. Between the trimmed V and J ends, which lost 0 bases and 0 bases, there was a span of 11 bases. CDR1 is SGHRS, CDR2 YFSETQ, per germline. CDR3 in amino acids: CASSLDWDTSTDTQYF. CDR3 sequence (DNA): TGCGCCAGCAGCTTGGATTGGGACACCAGCACAGATACGCAGTATTTT.

This rearrangement joins TRBV19 to TRBJ1-3; D unclear. CDR1 LNHDA and CDR2 SQIVND come from the germline V gene (reference sequence). The V end was cut by 6 bases, the J end by 2 bases, with 11 bases between. The CDR3 has 14 amino acids. The CDR3: CASRRTEAGNTIYF. CDR3 nucleotides: TGTGCCAGTAGGCGGACGGAGGCTGGAAACACCATATATTTT.

V is TRBV7-7 and J is TRBJ1-5; tentatively, D is TRBD1 (6 bases). V was trimmed by 1 base and J by 1 base, leaving 17 bases between them. From germline, CDR1 is SSHAT and CDR2 FNYEAQ (reference sequence). This CDR3 is 18 amino acids long. This chain's CDR3 is CASSLGSNRVRSNQPQHF. The CDR3 bases are TGTGCCAGCAGCTTAGGATCCAACAGGGTTAGAAGCAATCAGCCCCAGCATTTT.

The chain recombines TRBV9 with TRBJ2-7; TRBD1 agrees at 7 bases. Trimming cost V 4 bases and J 3 bases; bases outside gene matches: 19. The germline V gene encodes CDR1 SGDLS and CDR2 YYNGEE. The CDR3 is 18 amino acids. The CDR3 nucleotides are TGTGCCAGCAGCCTCAACCCTGAGGGGGCAGGGCGAAACTACGAGCAGTACTTC. Residues: CASSLNPEGAGRNYEQYF. Based on the CDR3 plus reference TRBV9 and TRBJ2-7, the full variable domain is DSGVTQTPKHLITATGQRVTLRCSPRSGDLSVYWYQQSLDQGLQFLIQYYNGEERAKGNILERFSAQQFPDLHSELNLSSLELGDSALYFCASSLNPEGAGRNYEQYFGPGTRLTVT.